The T cell receptor (beta chain) under discussion was sequenced for a study of T cell responses to AZD1222 COVID-19 vaccine. Germline CDR1 and CDR2: SGHRS and YFSETQ. CDR3 size: 17 residues. V dropped 4 bases and J dropped 0 bases, with 17 bases sitting between them. A single count supports this clone. Antigen: not known. TCRdb's copy holds only in-frame clones and misses some; the assay was immunoSEQ multiplex PCR. The repertoire holds about 140,000 clones, with roughly 90% as singletons. Study-wide results and limits: There were mostly white British donors and more females than males, and clonal diversity was possibly underestimated.

The chain employs TRBV5-1 and TRBJ1-3; D may be TRBD1 (6 bases). Sequenced material: peripheral blood, taken on day 0 of AZD1222 vaccination. This TCR was sampled from an adult in good health. CDR3: CASSPSSGGLSGNTIYF. CDR3 DNA sequence: TGCGCCAGCAGCCCCTCCTCGGGGGGCCTCTCTGGAAACACCATATATTTT.